These 8 T cell receptor beta chains share one sample of origin, sequenced in a study of post-analysis software for immune sequencing data. General study points: Five TRBV segments, including TRBV5-6, TRBV5-1 and TRBV20-1, were more frequent in patients than controls.

Unique molecular identifiers featured in each of the TCR beta cDNA libraries. Via MiXCR, TCRdb re-called the PCR reads, giving one row per CDR3 protein. The data hold about 770,000 distinct CDR3 sequences, with approximately 44% observed a single time. The antigens of these receptors remain unknown. Sequenced sample: blood. These receptors came from a girl between 10 and 17 years old with multiple sclerosis.

The chain combines TRBV12-3 or TRBV12-4 with TRBJ2-7; TRBD2 might be the D (5 bases). The V end lost 6 bases, the J end lost 2 bases, and 17 bases lay between the germline ends. This CDR3 spans 15 amino acids. CDR3 DNA sequence: TGTGCCAGCAGGCGGGTCCCCGGGCCCACCTACGAGCAGTACTTC. This translates into CASRRVPGPTYEQYF.

The J gene is TRBJ1-2, the V gene TRBV6-5, with a possible D match to TRBD1 (5 bases). The length of the CDR3 is 15 residues. The V gene lost 1 base and the J gene lost 4 bases, with 13 bases spanning the gap. The V gene's germline CDR1 is MNHEY and CDR2 SVGAGI. The CDR3 sequence: CASSYYGDRGYGYTF. The CDR3 DNA sequence: TGTGCCAGCAGTTACTACGGGGATAGGGGCTATGGCTACACCTTC.

This clonotype has just one count. The chain is built from TRBV7-9 and TRBJ2-7, with TRBD2 identical over 7 bases. Germline CDR1 is SEHNR and CDR2 is FQNEAQ (reference sequence). V lost 5 bases, J lost 3 bases, and 7 bases stayed unmatched. CDR3 length: 14 amino acids. As DNA, the CDR3 is TGTGCCAGCAGCCTCACCGGACTAGTCTACGAGCAGTACTTC. It codes for CASSLTGLVYEQYF.

The gene calls are TRBV28 and TRBJ2-5; D may be TRBD1 or TRBD2 (5 bases each). Germline loops: CDR1 MDHEN, CDR2 SYDVKM. The CDR3 has 17 residues. V was pared by 5 bases and J by 2 bases, with 21 bases between. The CDR3 sequence is CASSRISTPWGQETQYF. CDR3 DNA sequence: TGTGCCAGCAGTCGTATTTCTACCCCGTGGGGGCAAGAGACCCAGTACTTC.

This sequence joins TRBV7-2 and TRBJ2-7; 7 bases map to TRBD1. The CDR3 sequence is 17 residues long. J lost 1 base, V lost 5 bases, and 14 bases had no gene match. The germline V gene has CDR1 SGHTA and CDR2 FQGNSA. CDR3 residues: CASSRSHNRGISYEQYF. The CDR3 region has the DNA TGTGCCAGCAGCCGAAGTCATAACAGGGGTATTTCCTACGAGCAGTACTTC.

The chain links TRBV7-9 to TRBJ2-7; a weak D match, TRBD2 (6 bases). V lost 5 bases and J 2 bases, leaving 19 bases between the germline ends. CDR3 length: 16 amino acids. Germline CDR1 reads SEHNR; CDR2 reads FQNEAQ (reference sequence). CDR3 protein: CASSADNSGAAYEQYF. DNA for the CDR3: TGTGCCAGCAGCGCCGATAATAGCGGAGCAGCCTACGAGCAGTACTTC.

With regard to this clonotype: At one end the junction does not follow the germline gene, possibly because of a read error. The chain links TRBV5-1 to TRBJ1-1; D unresolved. The germline CDR1 and CDR2 sequences are SGHRS and YFSETQ. The CDR3 is 13 residues long. The CDR3 loop reads CCSKFEANTEAFF. The CDR3 nucleotides read TGTTGCAGTAAATTTGAAGCGAACACTGAAGCTTTCTTT.

The J gene is TRBJ2-1, the V gene TRBV12-3 or TRBV12-4, with 9 bases fitting TRBD2. After removal of 2 bases from V and 8 bases from J, the junction contained 10 bases not matched to a gene. This CDR3 has 16 residues. Here the CDR3 DNA reads TGTGCCAGCAGTTTATCCGCTAGCGGGGACGGGTATGAGCAGTTCTTC. This gives the protein CASSLSASGDGYEQFF.